The 26 T cell receptor beta chains reported below all come from one sample, sequenced in a study of blood T cell repertoires in COVID-19. Using immunoSEQ multiplex PCR, the repertoire was profiled, and TCRdb retains in-frame clones only, with some absent. The sample carries roughly 220,000 clones, 65% to 90% recorded once. Sequenced: PBMCs or T cells enriched from blood (not recorded which). Source of these receptors: a middle-aged woman with acute COVID-19.

Comments on this clone: This sample also contains other DNA sequences that code for the same CDR3. The rearrangement uses TRBV5-1 and TRBJ2-7, with D possibly matching TRBD2 (6 bases). CDR1 is SGHRS, CDR2 YFSETQ, per germline. V was trimmed by 0 bases and J by 1 base, leaving 8 bases between them. This CDR3 has 14 residues. As DNA, the CDR3 is TGCGCCAGCAGCTTGGGTGCGGGATCCTACGAGCAGTACTTC. Translating it yields CASSLGAGSYEQYF.

V and J are TRBV6-5 and TRBJ2-1; 8 bases map to TRBD2. Germline loops: CDR1 MNHEY, CDR2 SVGAGI. V dropped 2 bases and J dropped 5; count of bases not matched to a gene: 8. This CDR3 has 16 residues. The CDR3 sequence: CASSYRGTRGDNEQFF. The CDR3 region has the DNA TGTGCCAGCAGTTACCGCGGGACTAGAGGGGACAATGAGCAGTTCTTC.

The V and J genes are TRBV19 and TRBJ1-5; D gene uncertain. The CDR3 spans 13 residues. Trimming removed 6 bases from V and 0 bases from J, with 6 bases in between. Germline lookup yields CDR1 LNHDA and CDR2 SQIVND (reference sequence). CDR3: CASRRDSNQPQHF. The CDR3 DNA reads as TGTGCCAGTAGGAGGGATAGCAATCAGCCCCAGCATTTT.

The chain is built from TRBV28 and TRBJ1-5, with TRBD1 identical over 8 bases. V lost 8 bases to trimming and J lost 9 bases; unmatched junction nucleotides: 15. The CDR3 extends over 15 amino acids. Per germline, CDR1 MDHEN and CDR2 SYDVKM. The CDR3 DNA follows: TGTGCCAGCGGAGGGACAGGTAATCCTCCTTCGCCCCAGCATTTT. It translates to CASGGTGNPPSPQHF.

The gene calls are TRBV18 and TRBJ2-2; possibly TRBD2 for D (6 bases). CDR1 is KGHSH, CDR2 LQKENI, per germline. The CDR3 consists of 14 residues. The V end lost 6 bases, the J end lost 7 bases, and 15 bases lay between the germline ends. The CDR3 here is CASSQGPGGGELFF. CDR3 DNA: TGTGCCAGCTCCCAAGGACCCGGGGGCGGGGAGCTGTTTTTT.

The chain uses TRBV9 and TRBJ2-3, with 12 bases identical to TRBD2. Germline CDR1 is SGDLS and CDR2 is YYNGEE. The CDR3 has 15 residues. The V gene end was trimmed by 0 bases and the J gene end by 6 bases; junction bases not matched to a gene: 2. The CDR3 region has the DNA TGTGCCAGCAGCGTAGGACTAGCGGGAGTGGATACGCAGTATTTT. Amino acids: CASSVGLAGVDTQYF.

This clone was counted only a few times. The V and J genes are TRBV11-2 and TRBJ1-1; D not resolved. CDR1 SGHAT and CDR2 FQNNGV come from the germline V gene. V shed 7 bases and J shed 1 base, with 13 bases lying between them. The CDR3 contains 14 residues. In nucleotides, the CDR3 is TGTGCCAGCACCATTTCGAGAAGGAACACTGAAGCTTTCTTT. This sequence encodes CASTISRRNTEAFF.

The rearrangement joins TRBV9 to TRBJ2-1; TRBD2 aligns across 13 bases. V lost 4 bases and J lost 7; bases outside the gene matches: 11. Germline V gene data show CDR1 as SGDLS and CDR2 as YYNGEE. This CDR3 comprises 17 residues. DNA of the CDR3: TGTGCCAGCAGCCCGACTACCACTAGCGGGAGGGAAAATGAGCAGTTCTTC. This gives the protein CASSPTTTSGRENEQFF.

The chain has TRBV9 and TRBJ2-2, with D tentatively TRBD2 (6 bases). Germline CDR1 is SGDLS and CDR2 is YYNGEE. This CDR3 is 15 amino acids long. The V end was cut by 2 bases, the J end by 3 bases, with 11 bases between. The CDR3 nucleotides read TGTGCCAGCAGCGTCAAATCTAGCGACACCGGGGAGCTGTTTTTT. Translation: CASSVKSSDTGELFF.

This sequence joins TRBV5-1 and TRBJ2-3; tentatively, D is TRBD1 (6 bases). CDR1 and CDR2 (germline): SGHRS, YFSETQ. This CDR3 is 15 amino acids long. Trimming took 1 base from V and 1 from J, leaving 10 bases between them. The CDR3 DNA sequence: TGCGCCAGCAGCTTGCAGCCAGGGGGCACAGATACGCAGTATTTT. It encodes CASSLQPGGTDTQYF.

This chain connects TRBV13 to TRBJ2-4; tentatively, D is TRBD2 (6 bases). Germline loops: CDR1 PRHDT, CDR2 FYEKMQ (reference sequence). V was pared by 6 bases and J by 0 bases, with 9 bases between. The CDR3 loop spans 14 amino acids. The CDR3 coding sequence is TGTGCCAGCAGGTCGGGACTAGCCAAAAACATTCAGTACTTC. Residues: CASRSGLAKNIQYF. Filled out from reference TRBV13 and TRBJ2-4, the complete variable domain reads AAGVIQSPRHLIKEKRETATLKCYPIPRHDTVYWYQQGPGQDPQFLISFYEKMQSDKGSIPDRFSAQQFSDYHSELNMSSLELGDSALYFCASRSGLAKNIQYFGAGTRLSVL.

The chain joins TRBV20-1 to TRBJ1-5; D not resolved. V was clipped by 3 bases and J by 3 bases, with 24 bases between them. This CDR3 is built from 18 residues. The V gene's germline CDR1 is DFQATT and CDR2 SNEGSKA (reference sequence). CDR3 coding DNA: TGCAGTGCTAGTCCATTAACGATCGTTACGGTTGCCAATCAGCCCCAGCATTTT. It translates to CSASPLTIVTVANQPQHF.

The genes are TRBV5-1 and TRBJ1-2; 10 bases map to TRBD1. J was trimmed by 6 bases and V by 4 bases; bases with no gene match: 6. CDR3 length equals 14 residues. Germline V gives CDR1 SGHRS, CDR2 YFSETQ. This CDR3 is CASSRDRGGDGYTF. As DNA, the CDR3 is TGCGCCAGCAGCCGGGACAGGGGAGGGGATGGCTACACCTTC.

The chain carries TRBV19 and TRBJ1-5, with D perhaps TRBD1 (6 bases). The CDR3 extends over 16 amino acids. Germline CDR1 reads LNHDA; CDR2 reads SQIVND (reference sequence). V was cut by 1 base and J by 3 bases, with 13 bases left in between. The CDR3 region is CASSIGPGDINQPQHF. CDR3 bases: TGTGCCAGTAGTATAGGACCAGGGGACATCAATCAGCCCCAGCATTTT.

This chain connects TRBV5-1 to TRBJ2-2, with TRBD2 matching 7 bases. V shed 1 base, J shed 4 bases, and the junction held 7 bases outside the gene matches. Germline values: CDR1 SGHRS, CDR2 YFSETQ. The CDR3 has 16 residues. The CDR3 loop reads CASSLLGLAATGELFF. The DNA of the CDR3 is TGCGCCAGCAGCTTGTTGGGGCTAGCGGCCACCGGGGAGCTGTTTTTT.

The chain joins TRBV18 to TRBJ1-1, with D tentatively TRBD1 (6 bases). Trimming took 2 bases from V and 4 from J, leaving 14 bases between them. The CDR3 runs to 15 residues. Germline loops: CDR1 KGHSH, CDR2 LQKENI. The CDR3 DNA reads TGTGCCAGCTCACCAGGGAGGGGGGCACTCACTGAAGCTTTCTTT. Its translation: CASSPGRGALTEAFF. Complete variable domain (other parts from reference TRBV18 and TRBJ1-1): NAGVMQNPRHLVRRRGQEARLRCSPMKGHSHVYWYRQLPEEGLKFMVYLQKENIIDESGMPKERFSAEFPKEGPSILRIQQVVRGDSAAYFCASSPGRGALTEAFFGQGTRLTVV.

The CDR3 reads CASSFGTGDSPLHF. The CDR3 region has the DNA TGCGCCAGCAGCTTCGGGACAGGAGATTCACCCCTCCACTTT. The chain recombines TRBV5-1 with TRBJ1-6, with TRBD1 matching 8 bases. The germline V gene encodes CDR1 SGHRS and CDR2 YFSETQ. CDR3 size: 14 residues. V shed 2 bases and J 8 bases; nucleotides not matched to a gene: 3.

The J gene is TRBJ2-1, the V gene TRBV5-4, with a possible D match to TRBD2 (5 bases). CDR3 length: 14 residues. Trimming stripped 5 bases from V and 10 bases from J, with 19 bases between. Germline CDR1 SGHNT, CDR2 YYREEE (reference sequence). The chain's CDR3 is CASRSPGFRAEQFF. DNA of the CDR3: TGTGCCAGCAGGTCCCCGGGGTTTAGGGCCGAGCAGTTCTTC.

This clone was seen just once. The chain carries TRBV9 and TRBJ2-3; tentative D call: TRBD2 (7 bases). The CDR3 has 15 amino acids. V lost 4 bases and J 7 bases, leaving 19 bases between the germline ends. The germline CDR1 and CDR2 sequences are SGDLS and YYNGEE. CDR3 region: CASSWGAGAGNTQYF. In DNA form, the CDR3 reads TGTGCCAGCAGCTGGGGTGCGGGGGCCGGGAATACGCAGTATTTT.

The chain couples TRBV19 to TRBJ2-1, with 12 bases matching TRBD2. CDR1 is LNHDA and CDR2 is SQIVND in the germline V gene (reference sequence). The CDR3 runs 15 residues. The V and J ends lost 3 bases and 6 bases, in that order; junction bases with no gene match: 3. Written as DNA, the CDR3 is TGTGCCAGTAGTATCGCTAGCGGGAGGGGCAATGAGCAGTTCTTC. This encodes CASSIASGRGNEQFF.

As DNA, the CDR3 is TGTGCCAGCAGCTTACCAAGCGGGAACCCCTACGAGCAGTACTTC. Amino acid sequence: CASSLPSGNPYEQYF. The chain joins TRBV7-7 to TRBJ2-7; 7 bases match TRBD2. Trimming at V came to 2 bases and at J to 2 bases, leaving 6 bases not matched to a gene. The CDR3 totals 15 residues. The germline V gene has CDR1 SSHAT and CDR2 FNYEAQ (reference sequence).

The rearrangement uses TRBV28 and TRBJ1-1; D is possibly TRBD1 (6 bases). Trimming removed 5 bases at V and 0 bases at J, with 19 bases between. Germline CDR1 reads MDHEN; CDR2 reads SYDVKM. The length of the CDR3 is 17 residues. The CDR3 protein is CASSPSGYKGVNTEAFF. CDR3 nucleotides: TGTGCCAGCAGTCCGTCGGGGTACAAGGGGGTGAACACTGAAGCTTTCTTT.

In its sample, this clone was seen once. This sequence joins TRBV7-2 and TRBJ1-4, with a possible D match to TRBD1 (6 bases). Germline V gene sequence: CDR1 SGHTA, CDR2 FQGNSA. The CDR3 is 15 residues long. The V end lost 1 base, the J end lost 9 bases, and 15 bases lay between the germline ends. The CDR3 DNA sequence: TGTGCCAGCAGCTTAGAGGCAGGGGCTGGGCAAAAACTGTTTTTT. Translation gives CASSLEAGAGQKLFF.

This chain joins TRBV7-9 and TRBJ1-1; D gene ambiguous. Trimming took 3 bases from V and 7 from J, leaving 18 bases between them. The CDR3 has 15 residues. Germline V gene sequence: CDR1 SEHNR, CDR2 FQNEAQ (reference sequence). The CDR3 spells CASSFGQEESSEAFF. CDR3 in DNA: TGTGCCAGCAGCTTCGGGCAGGAGGAGTCTAGTGAAGCTTTCTTT. Filled out from reference TRBV7-9 and TRBJ1-1, the complete variable domain reads DTGVSQNPRHKITKRGQNVTFRCDPISEHNRLYWYRQTLGQGPEFLTYFQNEAQLEKSRLLSDRFSAERPKGSFSTLEIQRTEQGDSAMYLCASSFGQEESSEAFFGQGTRLTVV.

The chain couples TRBV6-1 to TRBJ2-6, with TRBD1 matching 7 bases. Trimming cost V 4 bases and J 4 bases; bases outside gene matches: 13. The length of the CDR3 is 18 residues. The germline gives CDR1 MNHNS, CDR2 SASEGT. The CDR3 nucleotides are TGTGCCAGCAGTGTTCCCCCCTACAGGGGCAGCGGGGCCAACGTCCTGACTTTC. The encoded protein is CASSVPPYRGSGANVLTF.

The chain has TRBV19 and TRBJ1-5; 9 bases are a match to TRBD1. The ends lost 4 bases at V and 2 bases at J; junction bases unmatched: 3. The length of the CDR3 is 15 residues. Germline CDR1 is LNHDA and CDR2 is SQIVND (reference sequence). The CDR3 sequence: CASSKDRGGNQPQHF. CDR3 DNA sequence: TGTGCCAGTAGTAAGGACAGGGGCGGCAATCAGCCCCAGCATTTT. Full variable domain (remainder filled in from reference TRBV19 and TRBJ1-5): DGGITQSPKYLFRKEGQNVTLSCEQNLNHDAMYWYRQDPGQGLRLIYYSQIVNDFQKGDIAEGYSVSREKKESFPLTVTSAQKNPTAFYLCASSKDRGGNQPQHFGDGTRLSIL.